This paragraph reports one TCR beta chain. Its antigen remains unknown. This record comes from a study of T cells after yellow fever vaccination. Points from the study as a whole: Among all clonotypes, a small share was observed in both CD4 and CD8 compartments.

5'RACE template switching produced TCR cDNA carrying a universal primer site and UMIs. A single record per CDR3 protein comes from TCRdb applying MiXCR to the 5' RACE reads. The sample shows 300,000 or so distinct CDR3 sequences, roughly 8.7% of them seen only once. Sequences were derived from CD4+ T cells sorted from PBMCs, sampled 5 days after the yellow fever booster vaccination. This TCR derives from a man aged 18 to 29 who received the YFV17D yellow fever vaccine.

The CDR3: CSARDLRTSGSSYEQYF. CDR3 sequence (DNA): TGCAGTGCTAGAGATTTAAGGACTAGCGGGAGCTCCTACGAGCAGTACTTC. The J gene is TRBJ2-7, the V gene TRBV20-1; the match to TRBD2 covers 13 bases. This CDR3 contains 17 residues. Germline CDR1 and CDR2: DFQATT and SNEGSKA (reference sequence). V lost 0 bases, J lost 0 bases, and 5 bases stayed unmatched.